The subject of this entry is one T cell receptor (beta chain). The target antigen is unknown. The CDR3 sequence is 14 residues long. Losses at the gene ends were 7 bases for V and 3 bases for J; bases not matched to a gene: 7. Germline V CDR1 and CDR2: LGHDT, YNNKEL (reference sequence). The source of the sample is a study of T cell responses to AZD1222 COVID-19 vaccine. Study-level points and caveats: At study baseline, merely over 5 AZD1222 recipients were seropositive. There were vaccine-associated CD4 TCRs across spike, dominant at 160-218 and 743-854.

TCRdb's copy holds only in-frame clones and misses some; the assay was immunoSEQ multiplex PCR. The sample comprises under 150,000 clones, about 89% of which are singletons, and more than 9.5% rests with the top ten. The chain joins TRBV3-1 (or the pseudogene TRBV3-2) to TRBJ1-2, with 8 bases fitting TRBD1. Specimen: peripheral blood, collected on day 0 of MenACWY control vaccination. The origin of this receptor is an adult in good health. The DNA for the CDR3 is TGTGCCAGCAACAAACAGGGGGGTGACTATGGCTACACCTTC. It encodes CASNKQGGDYGYTF.